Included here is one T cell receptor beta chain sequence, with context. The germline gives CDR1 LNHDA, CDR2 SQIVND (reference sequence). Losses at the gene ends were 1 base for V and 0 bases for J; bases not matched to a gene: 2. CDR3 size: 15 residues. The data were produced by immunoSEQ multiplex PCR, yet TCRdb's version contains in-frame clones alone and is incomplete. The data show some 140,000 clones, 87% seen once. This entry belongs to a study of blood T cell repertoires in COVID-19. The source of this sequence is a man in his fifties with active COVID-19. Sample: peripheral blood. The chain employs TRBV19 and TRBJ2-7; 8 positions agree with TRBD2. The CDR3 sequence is CASSIVAGGSYEQYF. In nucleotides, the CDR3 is TGTGCCAGTAGTATAGTTGCGGGGGGCTCCTACGAGCAGTACTTC. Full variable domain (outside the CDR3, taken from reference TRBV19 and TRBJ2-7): DGGITQSPKYLFRKEGQNVTLSCEQNLNHDAMYWYRQDPGQGLRLIYYSQIVNDFQKGDIAEGYSVSREKKESFPLTVTSAQKNPTAFYLCASSIVAGGSYEQYFGPGTRLTVT.